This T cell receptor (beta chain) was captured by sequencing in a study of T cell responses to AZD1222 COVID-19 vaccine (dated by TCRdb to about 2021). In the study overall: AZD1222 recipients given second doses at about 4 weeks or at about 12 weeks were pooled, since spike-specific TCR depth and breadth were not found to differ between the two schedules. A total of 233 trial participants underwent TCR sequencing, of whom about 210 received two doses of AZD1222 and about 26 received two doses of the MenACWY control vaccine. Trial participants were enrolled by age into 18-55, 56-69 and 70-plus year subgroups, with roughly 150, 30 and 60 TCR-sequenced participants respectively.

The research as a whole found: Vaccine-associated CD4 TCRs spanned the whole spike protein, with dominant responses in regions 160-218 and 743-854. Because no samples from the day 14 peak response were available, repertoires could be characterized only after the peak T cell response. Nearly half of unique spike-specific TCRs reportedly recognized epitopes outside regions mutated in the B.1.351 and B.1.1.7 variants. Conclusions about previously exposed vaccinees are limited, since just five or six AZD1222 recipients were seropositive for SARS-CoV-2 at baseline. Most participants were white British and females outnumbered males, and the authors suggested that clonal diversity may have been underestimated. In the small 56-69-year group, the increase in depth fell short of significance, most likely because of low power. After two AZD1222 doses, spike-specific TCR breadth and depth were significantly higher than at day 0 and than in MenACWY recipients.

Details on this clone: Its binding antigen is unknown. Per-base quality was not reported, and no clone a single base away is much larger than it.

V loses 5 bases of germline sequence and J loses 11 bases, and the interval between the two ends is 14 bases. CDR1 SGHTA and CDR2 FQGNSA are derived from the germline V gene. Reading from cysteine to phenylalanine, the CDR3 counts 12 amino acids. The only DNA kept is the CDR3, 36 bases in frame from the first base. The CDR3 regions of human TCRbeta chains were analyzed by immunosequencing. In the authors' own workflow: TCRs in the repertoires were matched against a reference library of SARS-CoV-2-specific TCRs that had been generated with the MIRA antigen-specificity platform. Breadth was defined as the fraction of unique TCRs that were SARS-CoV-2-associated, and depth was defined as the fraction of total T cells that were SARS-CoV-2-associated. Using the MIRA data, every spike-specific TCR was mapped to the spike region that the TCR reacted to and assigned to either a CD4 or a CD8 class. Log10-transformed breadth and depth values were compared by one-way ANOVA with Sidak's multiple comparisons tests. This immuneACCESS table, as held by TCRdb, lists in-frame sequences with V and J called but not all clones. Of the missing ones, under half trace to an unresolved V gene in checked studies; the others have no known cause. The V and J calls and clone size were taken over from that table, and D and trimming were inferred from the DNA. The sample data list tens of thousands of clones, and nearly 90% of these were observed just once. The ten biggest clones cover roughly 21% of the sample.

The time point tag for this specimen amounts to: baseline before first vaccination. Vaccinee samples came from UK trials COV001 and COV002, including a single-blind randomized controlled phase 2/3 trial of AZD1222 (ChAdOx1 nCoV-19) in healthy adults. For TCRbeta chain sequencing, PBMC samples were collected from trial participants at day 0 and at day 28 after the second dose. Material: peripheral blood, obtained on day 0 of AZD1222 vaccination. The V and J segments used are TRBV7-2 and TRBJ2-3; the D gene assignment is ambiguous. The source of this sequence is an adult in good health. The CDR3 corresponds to CASSTLSLGQYF. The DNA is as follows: TGTGCCAGCAGCACCCTCTCCTTGGGGCAGTATTTT.